The 15 T cell receptor beta chains given below trace back to one sample, sequenced in a study of post-analysis software for immune sequencing data (dated by TCRdb to the mid-2010s). The research as a whole found: Patients showed significantly higher frequencies than controls for about 5 TRBV segments, among them TRBV5-6, TRBV5-1 and TRBV20-1.

Their antigen targets remain unknown. Preparation of the library involved PCR. Sequencing was carried out with an Illumina HiSeq 2500. To reduce PCR and sequencing biases, unique molecular identifiers were built into the TCR beta cDNA libraries. Using fastp trimming at Q25 and MiXCR clonotype assembly, TCRdb reanalyzed the public sequencing data and kept in-frame beta chains. Entries that share a CDR3 protein sequence are merged under the most common genes and DNA. Counted in this sample were hundreds of thousands of distinct CDR3 sequences; approximately 53% of them appeared once. Of the sample, approximately 4.3% is held by the ten largest clones. The specimen sequenced was blood. The receptors derive from a girl aged 5 to 17 with multiple sclerosis.

The rearrangement uses TRBV15 and TRBJ2-1; 11 bases align to TRBD2. Germline V gene lookup returns CDR1 LNHNV and CDR2 YYDKDF (reference sequence). The CDR3 runs 17 residues. V lost 5 bases to trimming and J lost 3 bases; unmatched junction nucleotides: 9. CDR3 sequence reads: CATSGPSTSGSYNEQFF. DNA of the CDR3: TGTGCCACCAGCGGACCAAGCACTAGCGGGAGCTACAATGAGCAGTTCTTC.

This clonotype was seen at least ten times. The chain employs TRBV5-1 and TRBJ2-3; TRBD1 aligns across 7 bases. With V trimmed by 0 bases and J by 3 bases, 4 bases remained unmatched. The germline V gene encodes CDR1 SGHRS and CDR2 YFSETQ. The CDR3 extends over 15 amino acids. The CDR3, as DNA: TGCGCCAGCAGCTTGGACAGGGGTAGTACAGATACGCAGTATTTT. It translates to CASSLDRGSTDTQYF.

This clonotype was observed a few times. J is TRBJ2-3 and V is TRBV6-4; D is unresolved. Deletions cut 4 bases from V and 0 bases from J, with 5 bases between. Germline-derived CDR1 and CDR2 are MRHNA and SNTAGT. CDR3 size: 13 residues. For the CDR3, the DNA is TGTGCCAGCAGTGTGACTAGCACAGATACGCAGTATTTT. Translating gives CASSVTSTDTQYF.

This rearrangement joins TRBV5-1 to TRBJ1-1; the D is unclear. The CDR3 runs to 14 residues. Germline loops: CDR1 SGHRS, CDR2 YFSETQ. Trimming cost V 1 base and J 1 base, with 8 bases left between them. The DNA for the CDR3 is TGCGCCAGCAGCTTGCGGGTTGGGAACACTGAAGCTTTCTTT. Translating gives CASSLRVGNTEAFF.

DNA of the CDR3: TGTGCCAGCAGCCCGGGGCAGGGCGTCTTTGGCTACACCTTC. Its translation is CASSPGQGVFGYTF. The chain joins TRBV14 to TRBJ1-2; tentatively, D is TRBD1 (5 bases). This CDR3 has 14 amino acids. Trimming cost V 4 bases and J 7 bases, with 16 bases left between them. CDR1 is SGHDN and CDR2 is FVKESK in the germline V gene.

The V and J genes are TRBV5-1 and TRBJ1-1; maybe TRBD1 (6 bases). This CDR3 has 14 amino acids. The V and J ends lost 1 base and 3 bases respectively, with 10 bases between them. Germline V gives CDR1 SGHRS, CDR2 YFSETQ. DNA for the CDR3: TGCGCCAGCAGCTTGTGGTCAGGGGACACTGAAGCTTTCTTT. Its protein is CASSLWSGDTEAFF.

This clonotype showed up just once. The genes are TRBV6-5 and TRBJ2-7; D might be TRBD2 (6 bases). This CDR3 spans 15 amino acids. Trimming took 1 base from V and 5 from J, leaving 15 bases between them. Germline V gene sequence: CDR1 MNHEY, CDR2 SVGAGI. CDR3 region: CASSYFSREGNEQYF. CDR3 coding DNA: TGTGCCAGCAGTTACTTTTCGCGGGAAGGGAACGAGCAGTACTTC.

J is TRBJ2-1 and V is TRBV20-1; 7 bases are a match to TRBD1. The closer fit of TRBJ2-7 to the DNA end suggests the J call may be wrong. The CDR3 runs to 14 residues. CDR1 and CDR2 (germline): DFQATT, SNEGSKA (reference sequence). This CDR3 is CSVTLQGYFNEQYF. DNA for the CDR3: TGCAGTGTTACGTTACAGGGGTATTTCAATGAGCAGTACTTC.

The rearrangement joins TRBV3-1 to TRBJ2-1; D assignment may be TRBD1 or TRBD2 (5 bases each). Deletions cut 6 bases from V and 7 bases from J, with 19 bases between. Germline-derived CDR1 and CDR2 are LGHDT and YNNKEL (reference sequence). This CDR3 has 15 residues. The CDR3 protein is CASSRTGAQGNEQFF. DNA for the CDR3: TGTGCCAGCAGTCGAACCGGGGCCCAGGGAAATGAGCAGTTCTTC.

CDR3 amino acids: CASSLRTGALSNQPQHF. The CDR3 region has the DNA TGTGCCAGCAGTCTTAGGACAGGGGCCCTAAGCAATCAGCCCCAGCATTTT. The rearrangement links TRBV6-6 to TRBJ1-5; 9 nucleotides line up with TRBD1. This CDR3 contains 17 residues. The germline CDR1 and CDR2 sequences are MNHNY and SVGAGI (reference sequence). The V gene end was trimmed by 5 bases and the J gene end by 1 base; junction bases not matched to a gene: 9.

The rearrangement uses TRBV2 and TRBJ1-5, with 9 bases that match TRBD1. This CDR3 is built from 15 residues. V was pared by 6 bases and J by 0 bases, with 3 bases of the junction left unmatched. CDR1 and CDR2 from the germline V gene are SNHLY and FYNNEI. CDR3 sequence (DNA): TGTGCCAGCAGGGGGACAGGGAATAGCAATCAGCCCCAGCATTTT. It encodes CASRGTGNSNQPQHF.

The chain links TRBV18 to TRBJ2-3, with 8 bases lining up with TRBD1. Germline assignment: CDR1 KGHSH and CDR2 LQKENI. J gave up 5 bases and V 4 bases, and 11 bases lay outside the gene matches. The CDR3 is 16 residues long. Written as DNA, the CDR3 is TGTGCCAGCTCACTCAACTCGGACAGGGCCGGAGATACGCAGTATTTT. It translates to CASSLNSDRAGDTQYF.

This rearrangement joins TRBV2 to TRBJ2-4, with 12 nucleotides matching TRBD1. Germline values: CDR1 SNHLY, CDR2 FYNNEI. Germline trimming cut 0 bases from V and 0 bases from J; bases unmatched to any gene: 15. The CDR3 sequence is 22 residues long. The DNA for the CDR3 is TGTGCCAGCAGTGAAGCCTCACGGGACAGGGGGCCTCATACCTTAGCCAAAAACATTCAGTACTTC. Protein product: CASSEASRDRGPHTLAKNIQYF. Full variable domain (remainder filled in from reference TRBV2 and TRBJ2-4): EPEVTQTPSHQVTQMGQEVILRCVPISNHLYFYWYRQILGQKVEFLVSFYNNEISEKSEIFDDQFSVERPDGSNFTLKIRSTKLEDSAMYFCASSEASRDRGPHTLAKNIQYFGAGTRLSVL.

This clonotype was seen a handful of times. CDR3 sequence: CASSTGTSVSTDTQYF. The CDR3 DNA is TGTGCCAGCAGCACCGGGACTAGCGTAAGCACAGATACGCAGTATTTT. The chain has TRBV7-9 and TRBJ2-3; 10 positions agree with TRBD2. V was pared by 5 bases and J by 0 bases, with 5 bases of the junction left unmatched. There are 16 residues in the CDR3. Germline CDR1 SEHNR, CDR2 FQNEAQ (reference sequence).

This clonotype has just a few counts. One junction end disagrees with the germline gene, perhaps due to a read error. The rearrangement joins TRBV7-9 to TRBJ2-1; D is tentatively TRBD1 or TRBD2 (5 bases each). The CDR3 contains 15 residues. Germline V gene sequence: CDR1 SEHNR, CDR2 FQNEAQ (reference sequence). CDR3 nucleotides: TGTGCTAGCAGCTTGATGAGGGGCCCCTACAATGAGCAGTTCTTC. Translated: CASSLMRGPYNEQFF.